This TCR beta chain is from a study of blood T cell repertoires in COVID-19. Study in general: The origin of the acute and convalescent COVID-19 samples was the United States, Italy and Spain. PBMCs, B-cell-depleted T cells, or T cells provided the cDNA or gDNA that made up the material.

Clones were sequenced by immunoSEQ multiplex PCR, and TCRdb holds only the in-frame ones, with some missing. The sample holds about 110,000 clones, about 81% seen once. V lost 1 base and J lost 3, with 10 bases in between. The CDR3 extends over 16 amino acids. Germline assignment: CDR1 MNHNS and CDR2 SASEGT. The TCR comes from an older man with acute or convalescent COVID-19. The sequenced sample was peripheral blood. The J gene is TRBJ2-6, the V gene TRBV6-1, with no clear D. The CDR3 reads CASSEGIPGGANVLTF. CDR3 bases: TGTGCCAGCAGTGAAGGCATCCCCGGTGGGGCCAACGTCCTGACTTTC.